The entry below gives a single T cell receptor beta chain sequence along with its context. The antigen is undetermined. A second about 7 to 11 cycle PCR used barcoded and J-beta primers. Using its own MiXCR run on the 5' RACE reads, TCRdb lists one record per CDR3 protein. This table holds some 640,000 distinct CDR3 sequences, roughly 50% found once. Deletions cut 4 bases from V and 4 bases from J, with 14 bases between. Germline V gene sequence: CDR1 SGHRS, CDR2 YFSETQ. The CDR3 spans 14 residues. The data originate from a study of blood T cells in healthy people across ages. Notes on the study in general: Among T cells, TCR beta diversity per million cells dropped roughly linearly as age rose.

The receptor comes from a woman in her fifties or sixties in good health. Sequencing input: blood. The V call is TRBV5-1, the J call TRBJ1-2, with D possibly being TRBD1 (5 bases). The CDR3: CASSPGRTSYGYTF. CDR3 DNA: TGCGCCAGCAGCCCGGGACGGACCTCCTATGGCTACACCTTC.